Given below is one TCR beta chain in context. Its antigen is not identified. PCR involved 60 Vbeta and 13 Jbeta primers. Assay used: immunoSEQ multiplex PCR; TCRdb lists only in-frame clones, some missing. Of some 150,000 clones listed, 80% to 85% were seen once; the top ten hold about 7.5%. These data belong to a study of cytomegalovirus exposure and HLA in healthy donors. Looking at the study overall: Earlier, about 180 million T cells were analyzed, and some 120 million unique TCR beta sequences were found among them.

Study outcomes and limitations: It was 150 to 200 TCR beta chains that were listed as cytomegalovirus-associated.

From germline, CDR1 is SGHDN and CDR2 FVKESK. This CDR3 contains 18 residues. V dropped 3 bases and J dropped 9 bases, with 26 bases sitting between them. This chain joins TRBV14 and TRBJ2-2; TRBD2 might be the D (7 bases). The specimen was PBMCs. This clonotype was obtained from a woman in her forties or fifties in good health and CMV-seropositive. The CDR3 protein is CASSQTRGASGSPRELFF. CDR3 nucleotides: TGTGCCAGCAGCCAGACCCGGGGGGCTAGCGGAAGTCCTAGGGAGCTGTTTTTT.